This passage covers 17 T cell receptor beta chains from one sample sequenced in a study of T cell responses to AZD1222 COVID-19 vaccine. Assay: immunoSEQ multiplex PCR; the TCRdb copy retains only in-frame clones and omits some. The repertoire holds 150,000 to 200,000 clones, with 90% to 95% as singletons. The source material was peripheral blood, sampled on day 0 of AZD1222 vaccination. These receptors all come from an adult in good health.

The genes are TRBV24-1 and TRBJ2-1; possible D gene TRBD2, 6 bases. V lost 5 bases and J 3 bases, leaving 19 bases between the germline ends. CDR1 is KGHDR and CDR2 is SFDVKD in the germline V gene. The CDR3 has 17 residues. In DNA, the CDR3 is TGTGCCACCAGTGGGCTGGGGGGAGGCGGCAGCTACAATGAGCAGTTCTTC. It encodes CATSGLGGGGSYNEQFF.

The chain has TRBV7-3 and TRBJ1-1; 7 nucleotides agree with TRBD1. Per the germline V gene, CDR1 is SGHTA and CDR2 is FQGTGA. CDR3 length: 14 residues. Trimming at V came to 5 bases and at J to 3 bases, leaving 6 bases not matched to a gene. CDR3 sequence: CASSTTGRDTEAFF. The CDR3 nucleotides are TGTGCCAGCAGCACGACAGGGCGGGACACTGAAGCTTTCTTT.

A single count supports this clone. CDR3: CASSAAVGPVINEQYF. In nucleotides, the CDR3 is TGTGCCAGCAGCGCCGCGGTGGGGCCGGTAATAAACGAGCAGTACTTC. The rearrangement links TRBV9 to TRBJ2-7; a possible D gene is TRBD1 (5 bases). Germline lookup yields CDR1 SGDLS and CDR2 YYNGEE. Trimming shortened V by 3 bases and J by 5 bases, and 21 bases separated the two germline ends. This CDR3 has 16 amino acids.

This rearrangement joins TRBV14 to TRBJ2-7; D remains ambiguous. CDR3 length: 15 amino acids. In germline, CDR1 is SGHDN, CDR2 FVKESK. Trimming removed 3 bases from V and 0 bases from J, with 12 bases in between. Here the CDR3 reads CASSQTLWSSYEQYF. DNA of the CDR3: TGTGCCAGCAGCCAGACTCTCTGGAGCTCCTACGAGCAGTACTTC.

The sample holds one count of this clone. The chain links TRBV2 to TRBJ2-7; D gene uncertain. The germline V gene encodes CDR1 SNHLY and CDR2 FYNNEI. Trimming pared 6 bases from V and 3 bases from J, leaving 15 bases between. CDR3 length: 14 amino acids. CDR3 DNA: TGTGCCAGCAGCTCCCTGAGTGGGGACTACGAGCAGTACTTC. Residues: CASSSLSGDYEQYF.

The chain recombines TRBV7-2 with TRBJ2-7, with 13 nucleotides matching TRBD2. CDR1 SGHTA and CDR2 FQGNSA come from the germline V gene. With V trimmed by 5 bases and J by 6 bases, 7 bases remained unmatched. The CDR3 extends over 15 amino acids. DNA for the CDR3: TGTGCCAGCAGCCTACTAGCGGGAGGGCCGACCGAGCAGTACTTC. Translation gives CASSLLAGGPTEQYF.

V usage is TRBV10-3 and J usage is TRBJ2-3, with D possibly being TRBD1 or TRBD2 (5 bases each). Trimming removed 6 bases at V and 9 bases at J, with 13 bases between. This CDR3 has 12 amino acids. The germline V gene has CDR1 ENHRY and CDR2 SYGVKD. The CDR3 DNA reads TGTGCCATCAGCGCCTCACGGGACACGCAGTATTTT. Translating gives CAISASRDTQYF.

The chain is built from TRBV6-1 and TRBJ2-1; TRBD1 matches 8 bases. J lost 4 bases, V lost 1 base, and 6 bases had no gene match. CDR1 MNHNS and CDR2 SASEGT come from the germline V gene. The length of the CDR3 is 16 residues. The CDR3 here is CASSEGPGQGYNEQFF. Here the CDR3 DNA reads TGTGCCAGCAGTGAAGGGCCCGGACAGGGATACAATGAGCAGTTCTTC.

The chain uses TRBV7-3 and TRBJ2-2; D is perhaps TRBD2 (5 bases). The CDR3 runs 13 residues. Trimming left V 2 bases short and J 4 bases short, with 5 bases between. Germline lookup yields CDR1 SGHTA and CDR2 FQGTGA. The CDR3 nucleotides are TGTGCCAGCAGCTTACGGGGCACCGGGGAGCTGTTTTTT. Residues: CASSLRGTGELFF.

V gene TRBV19 combines with J gene TRBJ1-1, with a possible D match to TRBD1 (5 bases). With 9 bases removed from V and 0 bases from J, the gap between germline ends came to 17 bases. The germline V gene encodes CDR1 LNHDA and CDR2 SQIVND (reference sequence). The CDR3 loop spans 15 amino acids. The CDR3 loop reads CASRSGYTMNTEAFF. DNA for the CDR3: TGTGCCAGCAGATCAGGGTATACGATGAACACTGAAGCTTTCTTT. Supplemented by reference TRBV19 and TRBJ1-1, the full variable domain reads DGGITQSPKYLFRKEGQNVTLSCEQNLNHDAMYWYRQDPGQGLRLIYYSQIVNDFQKGDIAEGYSVSREKKESFPLTVTSAQKNPTAFYLCASRSGYTMNTEAFFGQGTRLTVV.

A single count supports this clone. This rearrangement joins TRBV5-4 to TRBJ1-6; D possibly corresponds to TRBD1 (5 bases). Trimming pared 0 bases from V and 10 bases from J, leaving 8 bases between. Per germline, CDR1 SGHNT and CDR2 YYREEE (reference sequence). The CDR3 covers 13 residues. The CDR3 coding sequence is TGTGCCAGCAGCTTGGAGAGGGACTCACCCCTCCACTTT. As protein: CASSLERDSPLHF.

The chain couples TRBV28 to TRBJ1-1, with a weak D call TRBD1 (6 bases). This CDR3 has 15 residues. V shed 7 bases and J shed 7 bases, with 22 bases lying between them. Germline CDR1 is MDHEN and CDR2 is SYDVKM. The CDR3: CASNPFRALGGEAFF. The CDR3 DNA sequence: TGTGCCAGCAATCCGTTCCGGGCCTTAGGGGGTGAAGCTTTCTTT.

The chain has TRBV6-5 and TRBJ2-3; TRBD1 might be the D (5 bases). Germline loops: CDR1 MNHEY, CDR2 SVGAGI. Trimming shortened V by 1 base and J by 6 bases, and 8 bases separated the two germline ends. This CDR3 contains 13 residues. CDR3: CASSYYQGDTQYF. The CDR3 coding sequence is TGTGCCAGCAGTTACTACCAGGGTGATACGCAGTATTTT.

The rearrangement links TRBV6-2 or TRBV6-3 to TRBJ1-5; D is undetermined. CDR3 length: 17 residues. V lost 5 bases, J lost 1 base, and 18 bases lay in between. Per the germline V gene, CDR1 is MNHEY and CDR2 is SVGEGT. For the CDR3, the DNA is TGTGCCAGCAGTCAACCACCCTGGGCAGGAAGCAATCAGCCCCAGCATTTT. It specifies CASSQPPWAGSNQPQHF.

The rearrangement uses TRBV28 and TRBJ2-7; no clear D. This CDR3 region has 13 residues. Germline CDR1 reads MDHEN; CDR2 reads SYDVKM. Trimming stripped 3 bases from V and 5 bases from J, with 11 bases between. CDR3 in DNA: TGTGCCAGCAGTTTCAGTAGTCCCCACGAGCAGTACTTC. Translated, it gives CASSFSSPHEQYF.

This chain connects TRBV15 to TRBJ1-1; D unclear. The CDR3 length is 11 residues. From germline, CDR1 is LNHNV and CDR2 YYDKDF (reference sequence). Trimming removed 11 bases at V and 0 bases at J, with 7 bases between. CDR3 region: CASSLNTEAFF. DNA for the CDR3: TGTGCCTCAAGTTTGAACACTGAAGCTTTCTTT.

V gene TRBV9 combines with J gene TRBJ1-1; D might be TRBD1 (5 bases). The germline V gene encodes CDR1 SGDLS and CDR2 YYNGEE. Between the trimmed V and J ends, which lost 0 bases and 0 bases, there was a span of 9 bases. This CDR3 has 15 amino acids. The CDR3 loop reads CASSVEGILNTEAFF. CDR3 bases: TGTGCCAGCAGCGTAGAGGGGATATTGAACACTGAAGCTTTCTTT.